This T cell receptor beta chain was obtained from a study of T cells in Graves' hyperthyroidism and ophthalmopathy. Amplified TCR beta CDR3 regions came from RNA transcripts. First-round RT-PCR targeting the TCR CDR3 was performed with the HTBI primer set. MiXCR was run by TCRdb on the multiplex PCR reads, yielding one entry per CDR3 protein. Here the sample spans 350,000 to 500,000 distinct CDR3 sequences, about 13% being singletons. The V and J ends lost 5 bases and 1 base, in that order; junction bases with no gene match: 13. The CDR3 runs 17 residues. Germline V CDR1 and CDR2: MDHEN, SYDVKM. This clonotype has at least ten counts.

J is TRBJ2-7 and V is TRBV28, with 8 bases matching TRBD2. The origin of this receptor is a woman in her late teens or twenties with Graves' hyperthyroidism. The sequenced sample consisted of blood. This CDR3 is CASSPPHSGILSYEQYF. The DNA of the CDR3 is TGTGCCAGCAGTCCCCCCCATAGCGGGATTTTGTCCTACGAGCAGTACTTC.